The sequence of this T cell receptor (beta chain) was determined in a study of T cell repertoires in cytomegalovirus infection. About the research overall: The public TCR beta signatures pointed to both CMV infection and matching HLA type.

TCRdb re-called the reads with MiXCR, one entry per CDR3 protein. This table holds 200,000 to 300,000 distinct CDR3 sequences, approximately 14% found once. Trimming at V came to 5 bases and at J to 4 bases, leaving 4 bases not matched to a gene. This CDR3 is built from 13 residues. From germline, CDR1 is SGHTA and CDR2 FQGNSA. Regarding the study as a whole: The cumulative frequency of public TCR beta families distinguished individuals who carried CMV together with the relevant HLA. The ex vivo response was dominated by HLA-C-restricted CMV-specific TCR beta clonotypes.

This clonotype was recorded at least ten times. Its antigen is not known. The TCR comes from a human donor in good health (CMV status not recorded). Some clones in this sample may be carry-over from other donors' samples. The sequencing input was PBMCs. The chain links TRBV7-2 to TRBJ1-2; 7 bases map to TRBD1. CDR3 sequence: CASSPTGLYGYTF. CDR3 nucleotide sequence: TGTGCCAGCAGCCCGACAGGGCTCTATGGCTACACCTTC.